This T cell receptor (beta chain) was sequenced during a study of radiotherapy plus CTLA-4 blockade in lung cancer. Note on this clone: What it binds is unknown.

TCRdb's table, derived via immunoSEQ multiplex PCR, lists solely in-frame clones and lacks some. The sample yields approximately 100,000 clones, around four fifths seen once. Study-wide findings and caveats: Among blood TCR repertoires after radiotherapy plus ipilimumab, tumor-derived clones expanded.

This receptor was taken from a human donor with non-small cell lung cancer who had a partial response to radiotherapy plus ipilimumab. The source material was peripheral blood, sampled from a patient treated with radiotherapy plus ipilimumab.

The CDR3, as DNA: TGTGCCAGCGAGAATGACAGGGTGGGCGAAAAACTGTTTTTT. Its protein product is CASENDRVGEKLFF. The chain carries TRBV2 and TRBJ1-4, with 7 nucleotides matching TRBD1. The length of the CDR3 is 14 residues. Trimming at V came to 8 bases and at J to 8 bases, leaving 11 bases not matched to a gene. Germline V CDR1 and CDR2: SNHLY, FYNNEI. Filled out from reference TRBV2 and TRBJ1-4, the complete variable domain reads EPEVTQTPSHQVTQMGQEVILRCVPISNHLYFYWYRQILGQKVEFLVSFYNNEISEKSEIFDDQFSVERPDGSNFTLKIRSTKLEDSAMYFCASENDRVGEKLFFGSGTQLSVL.